This T cell receptor (beta chain) was profiled in a study of T cells in Graves' hyperthyroidism and ophthalmopathy. RNA transcripts provided the source from which TCR beta CDR3 regions were amplified. When the TCR CDR3 underwent first-round RT-PCR, the HTBI primer set was used. MiXCR, applied by TCRdb to the multiplex PCR reads, yields one record per CDR3 protein. The data show about 290,000 distinct CDR3 sequences, with roughly 15% seen just once and over 30% held by the top ten. This clonotype was observed at least ten times. What it binds is not known. Study findings and constraints: Separating ophthalmopathy from stable hyperthyroidism was achieved by a 13 V-J model.

The CDR3 length is 15 residues. Germline-derived CDR1 and CDR2 are SGHDT and YYEEEE. Unmatched junction bases numbered 10, after V lost 4 bases and J lost 5 bases. Initially, at the first diagnosis of hyperthyroidism and before any ophthalmopathy symptoms, blood was sampled. The chain links TRBV5-6 to TRBJ2-5; TRBD2 aligns across 8 bases. The sequence derives from a woman aged 50 to 60 with Graves' hyperthyroidism that later progressed to Graves' ophthalmopathy. Sequencing used blood. The CDR3 DNA reads as TGTGCCAGCAGCCTCCGACTAGCGTCCTGGGAGACCCAGTACTTC. Its translation is CASSLRLASWETQYF.